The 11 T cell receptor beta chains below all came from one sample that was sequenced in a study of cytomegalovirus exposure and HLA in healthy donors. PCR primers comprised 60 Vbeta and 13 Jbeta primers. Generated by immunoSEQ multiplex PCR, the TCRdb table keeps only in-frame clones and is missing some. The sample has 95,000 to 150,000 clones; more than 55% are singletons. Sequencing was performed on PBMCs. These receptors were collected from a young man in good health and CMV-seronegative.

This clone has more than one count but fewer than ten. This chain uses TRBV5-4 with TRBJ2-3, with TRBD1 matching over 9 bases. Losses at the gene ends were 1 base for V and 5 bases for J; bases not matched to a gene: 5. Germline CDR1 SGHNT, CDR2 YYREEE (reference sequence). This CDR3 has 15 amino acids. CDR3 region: CASSLLDRGLDTQYF. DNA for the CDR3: TGTGCCAGCAGCTTGTTGGACAGGGGTTTAGATACGCAGTATTTT.

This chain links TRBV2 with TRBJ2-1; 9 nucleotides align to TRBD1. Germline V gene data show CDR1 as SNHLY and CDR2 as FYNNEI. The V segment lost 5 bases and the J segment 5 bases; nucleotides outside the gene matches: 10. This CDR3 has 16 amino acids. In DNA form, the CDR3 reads TGTGCCAGCAGTCGCCGACAGGGGGGATTGAACAATGAGCAGTTCTTC. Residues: CASSRRQGGLNNEQFF.

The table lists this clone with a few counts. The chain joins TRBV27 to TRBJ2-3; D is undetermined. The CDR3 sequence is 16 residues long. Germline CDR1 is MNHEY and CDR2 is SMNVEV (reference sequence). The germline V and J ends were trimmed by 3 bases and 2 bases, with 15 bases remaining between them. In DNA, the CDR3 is TGTGCCAGCAGTTTCGCGCGGCGAGGTAACACAGATACGCAGTATTTT. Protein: CASSFARRGNTDTQYF.

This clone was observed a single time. The chain's CDR3 is CASSVAGSGGVLETQYF. The CDR3 region has the DNA TGTGCCAGCAGCGTAGCAGGTAGCGGGGGGGTATTAGAGACCCAGTACTTC. J is TRBJ2-5 and V is TRBV9; 11 bases agree with TRBD2. Looked up from germline, CDR1 is SGDLS and CDR2 is YYNGEE. V shed 0 bases, J shed 4 bases, and the junction held 8 bases outside the gene matches. This CDR3 has 17 amino acids. The full variable domain, in which reference TRBV9 and TRBJ2-5 provide the parts outside the CDR3, is DSGVTQTPKHLITATGQRVTLRCSPRSGDLSVYWYQQSLDQGLQFLIQYYNGEERAKGNILERFSAQQFPDLHSELNLSSLELGDSALYFCASSVAGSGGVLETQYFGPGTRLLVL.

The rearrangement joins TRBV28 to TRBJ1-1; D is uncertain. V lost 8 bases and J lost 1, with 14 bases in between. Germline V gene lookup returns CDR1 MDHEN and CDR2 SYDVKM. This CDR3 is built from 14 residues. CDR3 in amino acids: CASGPSHGNTEAFF. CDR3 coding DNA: TGTGCCAGCGGGCCGAGTCATGGGAACACTGAAGCTTTCTTT.

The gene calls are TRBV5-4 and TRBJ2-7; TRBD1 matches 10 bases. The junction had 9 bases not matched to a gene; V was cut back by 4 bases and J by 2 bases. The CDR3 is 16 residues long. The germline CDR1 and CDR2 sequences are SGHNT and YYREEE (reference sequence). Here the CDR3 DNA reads TGTGCCAGCAGCCTGGGCCGGGACAGGGGCCCCTACGAGCAGTACTTC. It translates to CASSLGRDRGPYEQYF.

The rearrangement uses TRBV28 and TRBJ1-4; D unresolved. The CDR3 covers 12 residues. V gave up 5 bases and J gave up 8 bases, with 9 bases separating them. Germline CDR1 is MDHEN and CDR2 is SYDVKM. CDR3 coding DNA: TGTGCCAGCAGTCAGAATGGCGAAAAACTGTTTTTT. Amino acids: CASSQNGEKLFF.

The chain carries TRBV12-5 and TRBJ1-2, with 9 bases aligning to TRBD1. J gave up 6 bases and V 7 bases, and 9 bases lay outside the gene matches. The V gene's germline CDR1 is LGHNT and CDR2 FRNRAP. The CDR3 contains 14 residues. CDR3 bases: TGTGCTAGTGCCCCCTCGGACAGGGGAAATGGCTACACCTTC. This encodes CASAPSDRGNGYTF.

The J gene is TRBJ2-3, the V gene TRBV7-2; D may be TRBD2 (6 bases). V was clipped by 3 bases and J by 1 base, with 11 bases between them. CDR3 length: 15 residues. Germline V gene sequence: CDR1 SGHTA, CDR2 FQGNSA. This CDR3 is CASSLEGLGTDTQYF. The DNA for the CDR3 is TGTGCCAGCAGCTTGGAGGGTCTAGGCACAGATACGCAGTATTTT.

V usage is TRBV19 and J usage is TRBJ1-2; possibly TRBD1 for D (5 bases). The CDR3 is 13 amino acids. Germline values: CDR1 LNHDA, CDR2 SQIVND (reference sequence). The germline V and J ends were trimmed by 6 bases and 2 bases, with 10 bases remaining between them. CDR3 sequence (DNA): TGTGCCAGTAGCCCCGACAGAAACTATGGCTACACCTTC. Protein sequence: CASSPDRNYGYTF.

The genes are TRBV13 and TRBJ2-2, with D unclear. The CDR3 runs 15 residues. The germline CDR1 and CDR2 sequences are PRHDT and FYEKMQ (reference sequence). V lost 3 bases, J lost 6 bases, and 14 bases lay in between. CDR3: CASSFGNNRAGELFF. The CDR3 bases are TGTGCCAGCAGCTTTGGAAATAACCGGGCCGGGGAGCTGTTTTTT. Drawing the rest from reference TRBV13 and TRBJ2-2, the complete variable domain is AAGVIQSPRHLIKEKRETATLKCYPIPRHDTVYWYQQGPGQDPQFLISFYEKMQSDKGSIPDRFSAQQFSDYHSELNMSSLELGDSALYFCASSFGNNRAGELFFGEGSRLTVL.